This record concerns one TCR beta chain sequence. What it binds is unknown. The data stem from a study of beta chain features in type 1 diabetes. Study-level points and caveats: Compared to healthy donors, patients appeared to have naive, central memory and Treg TCRB repertoires that were more alike.

The authors reverse transcribed all of the isolated RNA, so sequencing captured expressed TCRB transcripts. Only in-frame clones appear in the TCRdb table, and some are missing; sequencing was by immunoSEQ multiplex PCR. The sample shows around 430,000 clones, 25% to 35% of them seen only once. V was pared by 2 bases and J by 2 bases, with 13 bases between. CDR1 and CDR2 from the germline V gene are SGHTA and FQGNSA. This CDR3 has 15 residues. This receptor was identified in a man between 18 and 29 years old in good health. The J gene is TRBJ2-7, the V gene TRBV7-2; D gene uncertain. The specimen was naive CD4+ T cells from blood. In DNA, the CDR3 is TGTGCCAGCAGCTTAAGGTACCGGGTTGCCTACGAGCAGTACTTC. Translation gives CASSLRYRVAYEQYF.